This T cell receptor (beta chain) appears in the sequencing data of a study of blood T cells in healthy people across ages. Researchers report isolating at least 6.5 million PBMCs per sample. In this sample, this clonotype turned up many times. With 4 bases removed from V and 5 bases from J, the gap between germline ends came to 15 bases. CDR1 is SGHRS, CDR2 YFSETQ, per germline. The CDR3 runs to 14 residues. The authors ran a second PCR of 7 to 11 cycles using a sample-barcoded 5' primer and a J-beta primer mix. MiXCR was run by TCRdb on the 5' RACE reads, yielding one entry per CDR3 protein. The sample shows approximately 900,000 distinct CDR3 sequences, roughly 28% of them seen only once. This sample was shared with a second study, whose subject was T cells of mothers and their children. Per that study: Thymic selection molds TCR recombination output in a comparable way in related and unrelated pairs.

The sequenced material came from blood. This receptor was obtained from a woman in her forties in good health. The chain combines TRBV5-1 with TRBJ2-5; D gene unclear. CDR3 loop: CASSADGEEETQYF. CDR3 in DNA: TGCGCCAGCAGCGCTGATGGCGAGGAGGAGACCCAGTACTTC.